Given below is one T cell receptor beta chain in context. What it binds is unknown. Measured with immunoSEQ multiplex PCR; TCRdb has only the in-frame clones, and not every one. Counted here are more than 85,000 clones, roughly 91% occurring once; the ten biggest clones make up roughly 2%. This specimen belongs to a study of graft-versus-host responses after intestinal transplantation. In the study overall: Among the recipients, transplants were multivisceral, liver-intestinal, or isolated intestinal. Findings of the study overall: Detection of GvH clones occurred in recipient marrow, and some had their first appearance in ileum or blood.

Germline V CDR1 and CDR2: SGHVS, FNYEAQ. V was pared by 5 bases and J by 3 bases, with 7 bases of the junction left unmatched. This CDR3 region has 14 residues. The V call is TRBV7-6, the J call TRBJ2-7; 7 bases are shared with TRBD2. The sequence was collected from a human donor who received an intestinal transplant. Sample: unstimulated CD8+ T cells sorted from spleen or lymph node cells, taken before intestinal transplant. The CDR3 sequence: CASSRIGGGYEQYF. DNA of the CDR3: TGTGCCAGCAGCCGTATTGGGGGGGGCTACGAGCAGTACTTC.